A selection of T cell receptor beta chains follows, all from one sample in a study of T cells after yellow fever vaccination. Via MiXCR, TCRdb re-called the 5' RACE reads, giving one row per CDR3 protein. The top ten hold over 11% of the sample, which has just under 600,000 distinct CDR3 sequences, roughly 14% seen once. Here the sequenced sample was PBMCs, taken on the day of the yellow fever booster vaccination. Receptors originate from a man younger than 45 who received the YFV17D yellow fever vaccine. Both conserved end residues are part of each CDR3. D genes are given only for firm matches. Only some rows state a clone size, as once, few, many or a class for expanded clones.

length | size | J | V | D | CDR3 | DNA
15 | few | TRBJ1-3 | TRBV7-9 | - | CASSSWKDSGNTIYF | TGTGCCAGCAGCTCCTGGAAGGACTCTGGAAACACCATATATTTT
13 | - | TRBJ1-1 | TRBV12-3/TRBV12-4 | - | CASTRDKYTEAFF | TGTGCCAGCACCCGGGACAAATACACTGAAGCTTTCTTT
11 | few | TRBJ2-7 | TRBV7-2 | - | CASSQSTEQYF | TGTGCCAGCAGCCAGAGCACCGAGCAGTACTTC
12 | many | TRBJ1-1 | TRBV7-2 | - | CASSPQNTEAFF | TGTGCCAGCAGCCCCCAAAACACTGAAGCTTTCTTT
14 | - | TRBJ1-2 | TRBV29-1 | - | CSVEGSQRFNGYTF | TGCAGCGTTGAAGGTAGTCAGCGGTTCAATGGCTACACCTTC
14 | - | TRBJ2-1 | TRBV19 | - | CASRNKSSYNEQFF | TGTGCCAGTAGGAACAAGAGCTCCTACAATGAGCAGTTCTTC
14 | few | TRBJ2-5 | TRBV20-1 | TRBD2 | CSAPQAGALETQYF | TGCAGTGCTCCCCAGGCGGGAGCATTAGAGACCCAGTACTTC
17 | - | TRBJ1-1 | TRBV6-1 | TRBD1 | CASSDPGTGRRAAEAFF | TGTGCCAGCAGTGATCCCGGGACAGGCAGGCGGGCCGCTGAAGCTTTCTTT
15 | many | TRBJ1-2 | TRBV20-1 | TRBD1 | CSARLPGQGAAGYTF | TGCAGTGCTCGACTCCCGGGACAGGGGGCGGCAGGCTACACCTTC
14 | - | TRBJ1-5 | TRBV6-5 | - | CASSYRESSQPQHF | TGTGCCAGCAGTTACCGTGAGTCCAGTCAGCCCCAGCATTTT
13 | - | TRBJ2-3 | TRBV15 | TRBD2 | CATWTGGRDTQYF | TGTGCCACCTGGACTGGCGGGAGGGATACGCAGTATTTT
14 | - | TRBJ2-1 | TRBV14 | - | CASSRGFEVDEQFF | TGTGCCAGCAGCCGGGGTTTTGAGGTCGATGAGCAGTTCTTC
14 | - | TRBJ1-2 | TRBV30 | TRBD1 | CAWSVLGQAIIHTF | TGTGCCTGGAGTGTACTGGGACAGGCAATTATCCACACCTTC
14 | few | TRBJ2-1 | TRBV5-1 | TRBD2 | CASSPRLAGGEQFF | TGCGCCAGCAGCCCGCGCCTAGCGGGAGGCGAGCAGTTCTTC
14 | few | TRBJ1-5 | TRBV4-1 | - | CASSQAIQNQPQHF | TGCGCCAGCAGCCAAGCCATCCAGAATCAGCCCCAGCATTTT
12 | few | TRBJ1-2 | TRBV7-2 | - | CASTLNFVGYTF | TGTGCCAGCACCCTAAACTTCGTTGGCTACACCTTC
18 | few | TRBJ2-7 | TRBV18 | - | CASSPPSGGLRARYEQYF | TGTGCCAGCTCACCACCGAGTGGAGGTCTAAGGGCTAGATACGAGCAGTACTTC
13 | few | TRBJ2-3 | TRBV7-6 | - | CASSTSSADTQYF | TGTGCCAGCAGCACCAGTAGCGCAGATACGCAGTATTTT
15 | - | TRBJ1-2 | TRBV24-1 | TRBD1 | CATSDSTGGPGGYTF | TGTGCCACCAGTGATAGTACAGGGGGCCCGGGTGGCTACACCTTC
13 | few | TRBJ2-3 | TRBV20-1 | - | CSARVQFGDTQYF | TGCAGTGCTAGAGTGCAATTCGGTGATACGCAGTATTTT
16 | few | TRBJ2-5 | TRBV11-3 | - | CASSSPGTGVEETQYF | TGTGCCAGCAGCTCCCCCGGTACGGGAGTGGAAGAGACCCAGTACTTC
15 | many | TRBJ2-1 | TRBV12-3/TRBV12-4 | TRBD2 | CASSLVAGGPHEQFF | TGTGCCAGCAGTTTAGTAGCGGGAGGGCCTCATGAGCAGTTCTTC
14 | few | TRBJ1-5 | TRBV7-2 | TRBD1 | CASSLTGGDQPQHF | TGTGCCAGCAGCTTAACAGGGGGTGATCAGCCCCAGCATTTT
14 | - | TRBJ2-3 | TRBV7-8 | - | CASSSLLGGDTQYF | TGTGCCAGCAGCTCCCTCCTTGGGGGAGATACGCAGTATTTT
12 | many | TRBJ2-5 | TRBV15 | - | CATSAYQETQYF | TGTGCCACCTCAGCGTATCAAGAGACCCAGTACTTC